This T cell receptor (beta chain) was found in a study of post-analysis software for immune sequencing data. Study as a whole: Relapsing-remitting, secondary progressive and progressive-relapsing multiple sclerosis were all included among the disease courses. Study-wide results and caveats: Compared with controls, patients had more of five or six TRBV segments, including TRBV5-6, TRBV5-1 and TRBV20-1. Controls had significantly higher normalized Chao1 diversity than multiple sclerosis patients. Samples from a shared batch, those prepared together, strongly co-clustered by F measure.

The TCR beta cDNA libraries contained unique molecular identifiers. MiXCR, run by TCRdb on the PCR reads, gives a single entry per CDR3 protein. The profile covers a few hundred thousand distinct CDR3 sequences, with 36% appearing a single time and around 5.2% taken by the ten largest. Per the germline V gene, CDR1 is MNHEY and CDR2 is SVGEGT. CDR3 length: 16 amino acids. The V gene lost 4 bases and the J gene lost 2 bases, with 16 bases spanning the gap. This clonotype was picked up many times. No antigen is known for it. The origin of this receptor is a girl aged 10-17 years with multiple sclerosis. The specimen was blood. The chain joins TRBV6-2 or TRBV6-3 to TRBJ2-3; a weak D match, TRBD2 (6 bases). CDR3 sequence (DNA): TGTGCCAGCAGTTTCCGCAGGCGGCGGGACACAGATACGCAGTATTTT. As protein: CASSFRRRRDTDTQYF.